This TCR beta chain emerged from a study of T cell responses to AZD1222 COVID-19 vaccine (dated by TCRdb to the early 2020s). Looking at the study overall: AZD1222 recipients whose second dose came at about 4 weeks and those whose second dose came at about 12 weeks were combined into one group, since spike-specific TCR depth and breadth did not differ between the two schedules. TCR sequencing was performed for 230 to 250 trial participants, of whom around 200 were given two doses of AZD1222 and approximately 25 were given two doses of MenACWY control vaccine. Trial participants were enrolled by age into subgroups of 18-55, 56-69 and 70-plus years, and around 150, 28 and 57 TCR-sequenced participants, respectively, were included in these subgroups.

Based on the germline V gene, the CDR1 and CDR2 sequences are SGHVS and FNYEAQ. Measured from the cysteine to the phenylalanine, the CDR3 is 15 residues long. Kept here is only the CDR3 DNA, which spans 45 bases and is read in frame from base 1. Relative to germline, V is 1 base shorter and J is 4 bases shorter, with 13 bases between their ends. Comment on this clone: The antigen this receptor binds is unknown. No base quality information exists; no much larger clone differs at one position.

General findings and caveats noted by the study authors: Participants were mostly white British and included more females than males, and it was suggested by the authors that clonal diversity may have been underestimated. CD4 TCRs associated with the vaccine covered the entire spike protein, and the dominant responses were in regions 160-218 and 743-854. No day 14 peak-response samples were available, so repertoires were characterized only after the peak T cell response. Only a handful of AZD1222 recipients were SARS-CoV-2 seropositive at baseline, limiting conclusions about previously exposed vaccinees. The 56-69-year group was small, and its depth increase did not reach significance, likely because of low power. Nearly half of unique spike-specific TCRs reportedly recognized epitopes outside regions mutated in the B.1.351 and B.1.1.7 variants. After two AZD1222 doses, both the breadth and the depth of spike-specific TCRs were significantly higher than at day 0 and than in MenACWY recipients.

In the paper's terms, the time point label means: baseline before first vaccination. Vaccinee samples were obtained from the UK trials COV001 and COV002, which included a single-blind randomized controlled phase 2/3 trial of AZD1222 (ChAdOx1 nCoV-19) in healthy adults. Trial participant PBMC samples were collected at day 0 and day 28 after the second dose for TCRbeta chain sequencing. The CDR3 regions of human TCRbeta chains were subjected to immunosequencing. On the study's bioinformatics: Repertoire TCRs were matched against a reference library of SARS-CoV-2-specific TCRs generated with the MIRA antigen-specificity platform. Breadth meant the fraction of unique TCRs that were SARS-CoV-2-associated, whereas depth meant the fraction of total T cells that were SARS-CoV-2-associated. Each spike-specific TCR was assigned to its reactive spike region and to a CD4 or CD8 class using the MIRA data. Log10-transformed breadth and depth values were compared by one-way ANOVA with Sidak's multiple comparisons tests. In its TCRdb copy, this immuneACCESS table keeps in-frame sequences only and misses some clones. Where compared with another copy, unresolved V genes explain less than half of these, and the others have no known cause. From that table come the V and J calls and clone size; the DNA was used to work out D and trimming. The sample includes tens of thousands of clones, with about 87% observed a single time. Of the sample, around 20% is held by the ten largest clones.

This sample comprised peripheral blood, obtained on day 0 of AZD1222 vaccination. This TCR was sampled from an adult in good health. The chain is encoded by TRBV7-6 joined to TRBJ1-1; no D gene call is confident. CDR3 protein: CASSLVGYIGTEAFF. DNA sequence: TGTGCCAGCAGCTTAGTTGGCTACATAGGCACTGAAGCTTTCTTT.